A selection of T cell receptor beta chains follows, all from one sample in a study of molecular identifiers for immune sequencing clone quantification. TCRdb fed the PCR reads into MiXCR, producing one record per CDR3 protein. This table holds tens of thousands of distinct CDR3 sequences, approximately 40% found once. Sequenced input: naive CD8+ T cells from blood, with Jurkat cell RNA spiked in. Source of these receptors: a human donor in good health. Some libraries in this study had Jurkat cell RNA spiked in. CDR3s include the opening cysteine and the closing phenylalanine or tryptophan. A D gene is named only where the DNA matches it firmly. A row's size may be missing; if present it is once, few, many or a size class.

clone_size,j_call,v_call,cdr3_length,d_call,cdr3_nt,cdr3_aa
few,TRBJ2-7,TRBV13,11,.,TGTGCCAGCAGCTTAACAGGCGAGCAGTACTTC,CASSLTGEQYF
few,TRBJ2-1,TRBV28,15,TRBD2,TGTGCCAGCAGTCTAGCGGGTAGCTCCTACAATGAGCAGTTCTTC,CASSLAGSSYNEQFF
.,TRBJ1-5,TRBV20-1,15,.,TGCAGTGCTAGAGATCAGGGATACGGCAATCAGCCCCAGCATTTT,CSARDQGYGNQPQHF
.,TRBJ2-7,TRBV5-8,11,.,TGTGCCAGCAGCTTCGGGCTCGAGCAGTACTTC,CASSFGLEQYF
few,TRBJ1-1,TRBV7-8,15,.,TGTGCCACCTTACCTACCGTGGGGGTGGCCACTGAAGCTTTCTTT,CATLPTVGVATEAFF
many,TRBJ2-5,TRBV6-6,13,.,TGTGCCAGCAGTTACGACCCTCCCGGGACCCAGTACTTC,CASSYDPPGTQYF
.,TRBJ2-1,TRBV12-3/TRBV12-4,14,TRBD2,TGTGCCAGCAGTTTCGGGGGGGGCTACAATGAGCAGATCTTC,CASSFGGGYNEQIF
few,TRBJ2-7,TRBV3-1,15,TRBD2,TGTGCCAGCAGCCAATGGGCGGGAGAGGGCTACGAGCAGTACTTC,CASSQWAGEGYEQYF
few,TRBJ1-4,TRBV6-2/TRBV6-3,13,.,TGTGCCTGCAGAGACAGGACTAATGAAAAACTGTTTTTT,CACRDRTNEKLFF
.,TRBJ2-7,TRBV9,13,.,TGTGCCAGCAGTGGAGGGGATTCCTACGCGCAGTACTTC,CASSGGDSYAQYF
many,TRBJ1-2,TRBV29-1,15,.,TGCAGCGTTGAAGCTACACAGGGTTTAGGCTATGGCTACACCTTC,CSVEATQGLGYGYTF
.,TRBJ2-7,TRBV21-1,14,.,TGTGCCAGCAGCAGTGGGACAGGGGGCAACGAGCTGTACTTC,CASSSGTGGNELYF
many,TRBJ2-7,TRBV15,17,.,TGTGCCACCAGCAGAGACCCCCCGGGACGGCCAATGTACGAGCAGTACTTC,CATSRDPPGRPMYEQYF
few,TRBJ2-7,TRBV20-1,13,.,TGCAGTGCTAGGGACTTAAGCTCCTACGAGCAGTACTTC,CSARDLSSYEQYF
.,TRBJ2-7,TRBV9,15,.,TGTGCCAGCAGCGCCACGGGGGCACAGTCATCCGAGCAGTACTTC,CASSATGAQSSEQYF
.,TRBJ2-1,TRBV7-9,15,.,TGTGCCAGCAGCTTATCCGACGGGACCCACAATGAGCAGTTCTTC,CASSLSDGTHNEQFF
many,TRBJ2-7,TRBV5-6,14,TRBD1,TGTGCCAGCAGCTTCGGAACAGGGGGCACCGAGCAGTACTTC,CASSFGTGGTEQYF
many,TRBJ2-3,TRBV28,13,.,TGTGCCAGCAGTTTGGCTTTGGCAGATACGCAGTATTTT,CASSLALADTQYF
.,TRBJ1-5,TRBV10-2,12,.,TGCGCCACACGACAGAGAAGTCAGCCCCAGCAATTT,CATRQRSQPQQF
few,TRBJ2-3,TRBV11-3,17,TRBD1,TGTGCCAGCAGCTGCCTTGGGGTAGGGACAGCAGGAGATACGCAGTATTTT,CASSCLGVGTAGDTQYF
few,TRBJ1-4,TRBV20-1,14,.,TGCAGTGCCAGACCCTTGGGCTTACGAGAAAAACTGTTTTTT,CSARPLGLREKLFF
.,TRBJ2-1,TRBV20-1,10,.,TGCAGTGCTAGGGGTAATCAGCAGTTCTTC,CSARGNQQFF
once,TRBJ2-7,TRBV20-1,10,.,TGCAGTGCTTTTAGGTACGAGCAGTACTTC,CSAFRYEQYF
.,TRBJ1-1,TRBV10-3,15,.,TGTGCCATCAGTGAGTCCAGGGTGGGACACACTGAAGCTTTCTTT,CAISESRVGHTEAFF
many,TRBJ1-1,TRBV7-9,14,.,TGTGCCAGCAGCTTAGTGGTGGGGGCAACTGAAGCTTTCTTT,CASSLVVGATEAFF
.,TRBJ2-7,TRBV21-1,15,.,TGTGCCAGCAACGCCTTTGGGACAGACGGCTACGAGCAGTACTTC,CASNAFGTDGYEQYF
few,TRBJ2-6,TRBV6-5,20,.,TGTGCCAGCAGTTACTCGAATGCCGAGGGGGGCTCCTCTGGGGCCAACGTCCTGACTTTC,CASSYSNAEGGSSGANVLTF
.,TRBJ1-5,TRBV27,15,.,TGTGCCAGCTGCCTAGCCTTTTCGGTACCGCAGCCCCAGCATTTT,CASCLAFSVPQPQHF
many,TRBJ2-3,TRBV28,14,.,TGTGCCAGCAGTTTCTTAGCGGTAGGGGATACGCAGTATTTT,CASSFLAVGDTQYF
.,TRBJ2-7,TRBV27,13,.,TGTGCCAGCAGCCCAATTTCATTCCACGAGCAGTACTTC,CASSPISFHEQYF
many,TRBJ2-1,TRBV20-1,14,TRBD1,TGCAGTGCCAAGGACAGGGGGACCTGGAATGAGCAGTTCTTC,CSAKDRGTWNEQFF
few,TRBJ1-5,TRBV4-3,16,.,TGCGCCAGCAGCCAAGATCGGAGGAGGTGGAATCAGCCCCAGCATTTT,CASSQDRRRWNQPQHF
once,TRBJ2-1,TRBV28,14,.,TGTGCCAGCAAACGGGTCAGTCCCTACAAAGAGCAGTTCTTC,CASKRVSPYKEQFF
many,TRBJ2-1,TRBV10-1,16,.,TGCGCCAGCAGTGAGAAATCACAGGGCCCACCCAATGAGCAGTTCTTC,CASSEKSQGPPNEQFF
.,TRBJ2-7,TRBV5-1,14,TRBD1,TGCGCCAGCAGCTTGGGGGACAGGGCGGGTGAGCAGTACTTC,CASSLGDRAGEQYF